The 20 T cell receptor beta chains presented below share a single source sample, sequenced in a study of shared clonotypes between healthy human individuals. Data came from immunoSEQ multiplex PCR; TCRdb stores just in-frame clones and leaves some out. The table includes 330,000 or so clones, roughly 70% detected once. The sample comprised memory CD4+ T cells sorted from blood. Sample subset: CD45RA-negative fraction. These receptors originate from a man between 25 and 39 years old in good health.

The rearrangement joins TRBV19 to TRBJ1-1; maybe TRBD1 (5 bases). This CDR3 comprises 13 residues. V shed 8 bases and J shed 6 bases, with 16 bases lying between them. Germline loops: CDR1 LNHDA, CDR2 SQIVND (reference sequence). CDR3 DNA sequence: TGTGCCAGTGGGGACGGCGACCTGTCTGAAGCTTTCTTT. Translated, it gives CASGDGDLSEAFF.

V gene TRBV7-2 combines with J gene TRBJ1-1; D is undetermined. V lost 10 bases and J 2 bases, leaving 14 bases between the germline ends. Germline loops: CDR1 SGHTA, CDR2 FQGNSA. The CDR3 is 13 amino acids. The CDR3 protein is CANSWTGNTEAFF. DNA for the CDR3: TGTGCCAACTCATGGACGGGCAACACTGAAGCTTTCTTT.

For this clone: Other DNA sequences in the sample encode the same CDR3. The chain combines TRBV2 with TRBJ2-5, with TRBD2 as a possible D gene (6 bases). Germline CDR1 reads SNHLY; CDR2 reads FYNNEI. This CDR3 region has 13 residues. The V end lost 6 bases, the J end lost 3 bases, and 11 bases lay between the germline ends. CDR3 protein: CASSGTGEETQYF. In nucleotides, the CDR3 is TGTGCCAGCAGCGGGACTGGTGAAGAGACCCAGTACTTC.

The chain has TRBV2 and TRBJ2-7; 9 bases match TRBD1. The germline gives CDR1 SNHLY, CDR2 FYNNEI. This CDR3 region has 13 residues. V shed 7 bases, J shed 2 bases, and the junction held 3 bases outside the gene matches. This CDR3 is CASMGTGPYEQYF. The CDR3 bases are TGTGCCAGCATGGGGACAGGGCCCTACGAGCAGTACTTC. The complete variable domain, with remaining parts taken from reference TRBV2 and TRBJ2-7, reads EPEVTQTPSHQVTQMGQEVILRCVPISNHLYFYWYRQILGQKVEFLVSFYNNEISEKSEIFDDQFSVERPDGSNFTLKIRSTKLEDSAMYFCASMGTGPYEQYFGPGTRLTVT.

This rearrangement joins TRBV18 to TRBJ2-7; a possible D gene is TRBD1 (6 bases). Trimming took 2 bases from V and 4 from J, leaving 15 bases between them. Germline CDR1 and CDR2: KGHSH and LQKENI. The CDR3 runs 15 residues. The CDR3 DNA is TGTGCCAGCTCACCAGGGACAAACATACCGTACGAGCAGTACTTC. Protein product: CASSPGTNIPYEQYF.

The chain is built from TRBV9 and TRBJ2-7; no reliable D call. The germline V gene encodes CDR1 SGDLS and CDR2 YYNGEE. V was clipped by 3 bases and J by 2 bases, with 18 bases between them. There are 16 residues in the CDR3. CDR3 protein: CASSAHGSGYAYEQYF. The CDR3 DNA reads TGTGCCAGCAGCGCCCATGGGTCCGGGTATGCCTACGAGCAGTACTTC.

This chain links TRBV2 with TRBJ1-4, with D uncertain. The germline CDR1 and CDR2 sequences are SNHLY and FYNNEI. Trimming left V 4 bases short and J 6 bases short, with 15 bases between. The CDR3 runs to 15 residues. The CDR3 protein is CASSARAGRDEKLFF. The CDR3 bases are TGTGCCAGCAGTGCCCGGGCAGGAAGGGATGAAAAACTGTTTTTT.

The chain carries TRBV6-1 and TRBJ1-1, with D perhaps TRBD1 (6 bases). The CDR3 is 14 residues long. V gave up 6 bases and J gave up 7 bases, with 18 bases separating them. Germline CDR1 MNHNS, CDR2 SASEGT. The CDR3 is CASSERGVVGEAFF. The CDR3 region has the DNA TGTGCCAGCAGCGAGAGGGGGGTTGTGGGTGAAGCTTTCTTT.

The V and J genes are TRBV11-2 and TRBJ1-2; perhaps TRBD1 as D (5 bases). This CDR3 is built from 15 residues. Between the trimmed V and J ends, which lost 4 bases and 5 bases, there was a span of 17 bases. Germline V gene sequence: CDR1 SGHAT, CDR2 FQNNGV. For the CDR3, the DNA is TGTGCCAGCAGCTCGGTAGAGGGACTTGGTTATGGCTACACCTTC. Protein sequence: CASSSVEGLGYGYTF.

This chain joins TRBV2 and TRBJ2-7, with D possibly being TRBD2 (5 bases). The CDR3 totals 13 residues. CDR1 is SNHLY and CDR2 is FYNNEI in the germline V gene. With 7 bases removed from V and 3 bases from J, the gap between germline ends came to 13 bases. CDR3 region: CASTPPRVYEQYF. The CDR3 DNA follows: TGTGCCAGCACCCCACCGCGGGTCTACGAGCAGTACTTC.

The chain combines TRBV11-2 with TRBJ2-1; D call uncertain. The length of the CDR3 is 16 residues. The germline V gene encodes CDR1 SGHAT and CDR2 FQNNGV. The V and J ends lost 6 bases and 0 bases respectively, with 15 bases between them. CDR3 sequence (DNA): TGTGCCAGCAGTTCATCACTCGCGAGCTCCTACAATGAGCAGTTCTTC. Amino acids: CASSSSLASSYNEQFF.

This clone was found once. This chain's CDR3 is CAISESRTGLNTEAFF. The CDR3 region has the DNA TGTGCCATCAGTGAGTCCCGGACAGGGCTGAACACTGAAGCTTTCTTT. The chain combines TRBV10-3 with TRBJ1-1; TRBD1 agrees at 8 bases. The CDR3 runs to 16 residues. Germline assignment: CDR1 ENHRY and CDR2 SYGVKD. The V segment lost 0 bases and the J segment 0 bases; nucleotides outside the gene matches: 3.

Turning to this clone: Different DNA sequences within this sample yield the same CDR3. This chain links TRBV5-4 with TRBJ1-1; D unclear. This CDR3 is built from 13 residues. The germline V gene encodes CDR1 SGHNT and CDR2 YYREEE (reference sequence). V dropped 4 bases and J dropped 1 base, with 8 bases sitting between them. The CDR3 protein is CASSLGRNTEAFF. The CDR3 bases are TGTGCCAGCAGCCTGGGTAGGAACACTGAAGCTTTCTTT.

The chain uses TRBV27 and TRBJ1-5, with D possibly being TRBD1 (5 bases). The CDR3 loop spans 17 amino acids. V was clipped by 0 bases and J by 4 bases, with 16 bases between them. CDR1 and CDR2 (germline): MNHEY, SMNVEV (reference sequence). The CDR3 DNA reads TGTGCCAGCAGTTTATCGGCGGTCCCAAGGGGAAATCAGCCCCAGCATTTT. It translates to CASSLSAVPRGNQPQHF.

The chain recombines TRBV19 with TRBJ2-2, with a weak D call TRBD2 (6 bases). Looked up from germline, CDR1 is LNHDA and CDR2 is SQIVND (reference sequence). V gave up 4 bases and J gave up 0 bases, with 15 bases separating them. CDR3 size: 17 residues. CDR3 nucleotides: TGTGCCAGTAGTAGATCGGGAGCAGGGACGAACACCGGGGAGCTGTTTTTT. Amino acids: CASSRSGAGTNTGELFF.

The chain has TRBV5-1 and TRBJ2-7; D perhaps matches TRBD1 (5 bases). The length of the CDR3 is 14 residues. Trimming removed 8 bases at V and 1 base at J, with 16 bases between. Germline V lookup: CDR1 SGHRS, CDR2 YFSETQ. CDR3: CASRTRADSYEQYF. As DNA, the CDR3 is TGCGCCAGTCGGACCAGGGCAGATTCCTACGAGCAGTACTTC.

The chain is built from TRBV27 and TRBJ2-7, with 8 bases matching TRBD1. With V trimmed by 3 bases and J by 5 bases, 9 bases remained unmatched. The CDR3 is 15 amino acids. Germline loops: CDR1 MNHEY, CDR2 SMNVEV (reference sequence). As DNA, the CDR3 is TGTGCCAGCAGTTTTGGGCGACAGGGGCGGGACGAGCAGTACTTC. Amino acids: CASSFGRQGRDEQYF.

This chain connects TRBV27 to TRBJ1-2; tentatively, D is TRBD1 (6 bases). Germline assignment: CDR1 MNHEY and CDR2 SMNVEV (reference sequence). V was trimmed by 7 bases and J by 4 bases, leaving 16 bases between them. The CDR3 loop spans 14 amino acids. CDR3 nucleotide sequence: TGTGCCAGCACCTCAGGGGCCGGACGCTATGGCTACACCTTC. It is translated as CASTSGAGRYGYTF.

This clone was seen a few times. The chain recombines TRBV7-8 with TRBJ2-3, with 11 bases that match TRBD2. CDR3 length: 18 residues. CDR1 is SGHVS and CDR2 is FQNEAQ in the germline V gene. Trimming cost V 4 bases and J 1 base; bases outside gene matches: 10. The CDR3 region is CASSSDTIAGGGTDTQYF. The CDR3, as DNA: TGTGCCAGCAGCTCCGACACTATAGCGGGAGGGGGCACAGATACGCAGTATTTT.

The chain uses TRBV6-6 and TRBJ2-1, with TRBD2 matching 9 bases. The germline V gene has CDR1 MNHNY and CDR2 SVGAGI (reference sequence). The CDR3 length is 15 residues. V shed 2 bases and J 2 bases; nucleotides not matched to a gene: 1. In nucleotides, the CDR3 is TGTGCCAGCAGTTACGGCGGGAGGGCCTACAATGAGCAGTTCTTC. Amino acids: CASSYGGRAYNEQFF.